This is a list of T cell receptor beta chains from one sample in a study of blood T cell repertoires in COVID-19. Here immunoSEQ multiplex PCR was the method, and the copy in TCRdb shows in-frame clones only, minus some. The sample yields 150,000 or so clones, about 88% seen once. The sequenced sample consisted of peripheral blood. The receptors stem from a human donor in a cohort sampled during active COVID-19. Both conserved end residues are part of each CDR3. A D gene is named only where the DNA matches it firmly. For some rows the clone size is stated as once, few or many, or as a class when expanded; others skip it.

V	J	size	D	CDR3	DNA
TRBV6-2/TRBV6-3	TRBJ1-2	once	TRBD1	CASSSGTGTYGYTF	TGTGCCAGCAGTAGCGGGACAGGGACGTATGGCTACACCTTC
TRBV30	TRBJ1-2	-	-	CAWSVRSVRGGYNYGYTF	TGTGCCTGGAGTGTACGGTCGGTCCGAGGAGGGTATAACTATGGCTACACCTTC
TRBV27	TRBJ2-1	-	TRBD1	CASRARDRGDGEQFF	TGTGCCAGCAGGGCCCGGGACAGGGGGGACGGTGAGCAGTTCTTC
TRBV11-3	TRBJ2-1	-	-	CAREGHSYNEQFF	TGTGCCAGAGAGGGTCACTCCTACAATGAGCAGTTCTTC
TRBV5-4	TRBJ2-1	once	TRBD2	CASSFRREQTYNEQFF	TGTGCCAGCAGCTTTCGGCGGGAGCAGACCTACAATGAGCAGTTCTTC
TRBV25-1	TRBJ2-2	-	TRBD2	CASSEFAGGPPGELFF	TGTGCCAGCAGTGAATTTGCGGGAGGGCCCCCCGGGGAGCTGTTTTTT
TRBV27	TRBJ2-1	once	TRBD2	CASRPPRAGGYNEQFF	TGTGCCAGCCGACCCCCCCGAGCGGGGGGCTACAATGAGCAGTTCTTC
TRBV27	TRBJ1-4	-	-	CATALDRPNEKLFF	TGTGCCACCGCTTTAGACAGGCCTAATGAAAAACTGTTTTTT
TRBV21-1	TRBJ2-7	-	-	CASSNLGNLTYEQYF	TGTGCCAGCAGCAATCTAGGCAACCTTACCTACGAGCAGTACTTC
TRBV5-1	TRBJ2-1	-	-	CASSLGWTDNEQFF	TGCGCCAGCAGCTTGGGGTGGACAGACAATGAGCAGTTCTTC
TRBV7-6	TRBJ2-2	-	-	CASSLELTSNTGELFF	TGTGCCAGCAGCTTAGAACTGACTAGTAACACCGGGGAGCTGTTTTTT
TRBV19	TRBJ1-5	-	-	CASSIGNQPQHF	TGTGCCAGTAGTATCGGGAATCAGCCCCAGCATTTT
TRBV11-3	TRBJ2-1	-	TRBD1	CASSLGGDRANEQFF	TGTGCCAGCAGCTTAGGAGGAGACAGGGCCAATGAGCAGTTCTTC
TRBV19	TRBJ2-4	-	-	CASRSDDRGPGKNIQYF	TGTGCCAGTAGGTCTGACGACAGAGGCCCGGGCAAAAACATTCAGTACTTC
TRBV6-2/TRBV6-3	TRBJ2-5	-	-	CASSRTVQETQYF	TGTGCCAGCAGCCGGACAGTACAAGAGACCCAGTACTTC
TRBV5-1	TRBJ2-2	-	TRBD1	CASSLAGTGGTGELFF	TGCGCCAGCAGCTTGGCCGGGACAGGGGGCACCGGGGAGCTGTTTTTT
TRBV11-3	TRBJ2-3	-	TRBD1	CASSLRQGATDTQYF	TGTGCCAGCAGCTTGAGACAGGGGGCCACAGATACGCAGTATTTT
TRBV19	TRBJ2-5	-	TRBD1	CASSITPGGETQYF	TGTGCCAGTAGTATTACCCCAGGGGGAGAGACCCAGTACTTC
TRBV2	TRBJ1-6	-	-	CASRSTGLSSPLHF	TGTGCCAGCAGATCTACAGGGTTAAGTTCACCCCTCCACTTT
TRBV4-3	TRBJ2-1	-	-	CASSQDRGDYEQFF	TGCGCCAGCAGCCAAGACAGAGGGGACTATGAGCAGTTCTTC
TRBV15	TRBJ2-2	-	TRBD2	CATSRTGLAGPRLDTGELFF	TGTGCCACCAGCAGGACAGGACTAGCGGGCCCCCGGTTAGACACCGGGGAGCTGTTTTTT
TRBV2	TRBJ1-1	-	-	CARMGGIEAFF	TGTGCCAGGATGGGGGGGATAGAAGCTTTCTTT
TRBV27	TRBJ2-5	-	TRBD2	CASSPHGGTSVETQYF	TGTGCCAGCAGCCCTCACGGGGGGACCTCAGTGGAGACCCAGTACTTC
TRBV24-1	TRBJ2-1	-	TRBD2	CATSDPRRVAGAEQFF	TGTGCCACCAGTGATCCCCGTAGGGTAGCGGGAGCTGAGCAGTTCTTC
TRBV28	TRBJ2-7	-	TRBD1	CASRPEGTGNYEQYF	TGTGCCAGCCGTCCTGAAGGGACAGGGAATTACGAGCAGTACTTC
TRBV30	TRBJ1-1	-	TRBD1	CAWTAGGMNTEAFF	TGTGCCTGGACGGCAGGGGGGATGAACACTGAAGCTTTCTTT
TRBV5-1	TRBJ2-7	-	TRBD2	CASSFGGGNYEQYF	TGCGCCAGCAGTTTTGGGGGAGGGAACTACGAGCAGTACTTC
TRBV9	TRBJ1-6	-	-	CASRPQGNNSPLHF	TGTGCCAGCAGACCACAGGGTAATAATTCACCCCTCCACTTT
TRBV7-2	TRBJ2-2	-	TRBD2	CASSLGLAGNTGELFF	TGTGCCAGCAGCTTAGGGCTAGCGGGGAACACCGGGGAGCTGTTTTTT
TRBV6-5	TRBJ2-7	-	TRBD2	CASSSPRLAGYEQYF	TGTGCCAGCAGCTCTCCCCGACTAGCGGGGTACGAGCAGTACTTC
TRBV7-2	TRBJ2-7	-	TRBD2	CASSPPSGGAYEQYF	TGTGCCAGCAGCCCGCCTAGCGGGGGCGCCTACGAGCAGTACTTC
TRBV6-4	TRBJ2-2	-	-	CASSDSSVGSGELFF	TGTGCCAGCAGTGACTCCTCAGTGGGCAGCGGGGAGCTGTTTTTT
TRBV7-9	TRBJ2-1	few	TRBD2	CAGRVDSYNEQFF	TGTGCCGGGAGGGTGGACTCCTACAATGAGCAGTTCTTC
TRBV7-2	TRBJ2-7	-	TRBD2	CASSSNTLAGVPHEQYF	TGTGCCAGCAGCTCAAACACTCTAGCGGGAGTTCCCCACGAGCAGTACTTC